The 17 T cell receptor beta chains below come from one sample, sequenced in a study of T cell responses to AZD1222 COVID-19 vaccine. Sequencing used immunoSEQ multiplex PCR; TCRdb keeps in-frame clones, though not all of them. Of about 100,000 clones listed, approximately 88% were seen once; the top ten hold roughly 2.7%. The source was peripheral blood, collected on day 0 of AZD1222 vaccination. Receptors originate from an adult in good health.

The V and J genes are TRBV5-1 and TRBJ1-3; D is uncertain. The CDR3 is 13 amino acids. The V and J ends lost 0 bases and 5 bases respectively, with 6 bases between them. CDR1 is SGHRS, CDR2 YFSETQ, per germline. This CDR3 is CASSLALRNTIYF. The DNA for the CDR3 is TGCGCCAGCAGCTTGGCCCTCCGAAACACCATATATTTT.

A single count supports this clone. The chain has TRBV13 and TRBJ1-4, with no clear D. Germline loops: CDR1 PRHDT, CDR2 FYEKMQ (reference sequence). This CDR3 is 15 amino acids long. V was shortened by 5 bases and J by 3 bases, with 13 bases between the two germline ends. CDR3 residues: CASSQRILANEKLFF. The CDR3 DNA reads TGTGCCAGCAGCCAACGTATTTTGGCTAATGAAAAACTGTTTTTT.

The DNA for the CDR3 is TGTGCCAGCAGCTTAGAGGTATTGGGGTTGGGAGCCAAAAACATTCAGTACTTC. Amino acids: CASSLEVLGLGAKNIQYF. The chain carries TRBV11-2 and TRBJ2-4; the D is unclear. Germline assignment: CDR1 SGHAT and CDR2 FQNNGV. This CDR3 is built from 18 residues. The ends were cut back, 0 bases at V and 0 bases at J, with 15 bases in the middle. Full variable domain (remainder filled in from reference TRBV11-2 and TRBJ2-4): EAGVAQSPRYKIIEKRQSVAFWCNPISGHATLYWYQQILGQGPKLLIQFQNNGVVDDSQLPKDRFSAERLKGVDSTLKIQPAKLEDSAVYLCASSLEVLGLGAKNIQYFGAGTRLSVL.

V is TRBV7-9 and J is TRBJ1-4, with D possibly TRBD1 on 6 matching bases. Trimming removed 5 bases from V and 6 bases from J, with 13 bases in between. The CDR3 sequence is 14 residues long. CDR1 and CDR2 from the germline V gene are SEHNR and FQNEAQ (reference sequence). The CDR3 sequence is CASSRQVSDEKLFF. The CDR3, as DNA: TGTGCCAGCAGCAGACAGGTGTCGGATGAAAAACTGTTTTTT.

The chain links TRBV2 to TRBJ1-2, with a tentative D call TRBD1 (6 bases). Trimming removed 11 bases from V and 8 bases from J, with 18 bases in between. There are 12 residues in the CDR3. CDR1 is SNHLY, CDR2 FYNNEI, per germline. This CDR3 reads CAVIGGPGGYTF. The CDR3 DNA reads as TGTGCCGTGATTGGGGGGCCGGGCGGCTACACCTTC.

The CDR3 spells CASSQGADSNQPQHF. The CDR3 nucleotides read TGTGCCAGCAGTCAGGGGGCGGATAGCAATCAGCCCCAGCATTTT. This chain uses TRBV6-2 or TRBV6-3 with TRBJ1-5; 8 nucleotides line up with TRBD1. V dropped 5 bases and J dropped 0; count of bases not matched to a gene: 3. This CDR3 has 15 residues. Germline V CDR1 and CDR2: MNHEY, SVGEGT.

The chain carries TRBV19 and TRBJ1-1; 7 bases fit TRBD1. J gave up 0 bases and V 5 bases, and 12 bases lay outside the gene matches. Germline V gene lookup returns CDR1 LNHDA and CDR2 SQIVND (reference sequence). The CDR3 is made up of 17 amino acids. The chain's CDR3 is CASSSGQVASMNTEAFF. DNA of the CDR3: TGTGCCAGTAGTTCTGGACAGGTGGCCTCCATGAACACTGAAGCTTTCTTT.

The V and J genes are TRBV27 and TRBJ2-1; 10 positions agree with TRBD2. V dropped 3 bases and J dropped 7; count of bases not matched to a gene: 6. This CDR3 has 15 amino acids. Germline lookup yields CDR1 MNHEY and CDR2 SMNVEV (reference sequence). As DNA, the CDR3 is TGTGCCAGCAGTTTCCTAGCGGGAGCGGAAAATGAGCAGTTCTTC. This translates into CASSFLAGAENEQFF.

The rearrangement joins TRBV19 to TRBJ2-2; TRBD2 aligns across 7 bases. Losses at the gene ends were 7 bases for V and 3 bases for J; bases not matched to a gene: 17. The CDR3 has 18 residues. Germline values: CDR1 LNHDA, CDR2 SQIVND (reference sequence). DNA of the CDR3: TGTGCCAGTACCTCACGAAGGGCGGGAGCGGTCGACACCGGGGAGCTGTTTTTT. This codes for CASTSRRAGAVDTGELFF. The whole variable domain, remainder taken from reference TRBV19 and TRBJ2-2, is DGGITQSPKYLFRKEGQNVTLSCEQNLNHDAMYWYRQDPGQGLRLIYYSQIVNDFQKGDIAEGYSVSREKKESFPLTVTSAQKNPTAFYLCASTSRRAGAVDTGELFFGEGSRLTVL.

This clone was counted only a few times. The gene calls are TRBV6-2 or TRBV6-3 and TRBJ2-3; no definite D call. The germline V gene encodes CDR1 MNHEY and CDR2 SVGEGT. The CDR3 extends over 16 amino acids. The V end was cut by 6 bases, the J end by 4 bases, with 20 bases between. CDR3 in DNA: TGTGCCAGCAGCTCGCGAGAGGTGGAAAGGCCAGATACGCAGTATTTT. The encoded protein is CASSSREVERPDTQYF.

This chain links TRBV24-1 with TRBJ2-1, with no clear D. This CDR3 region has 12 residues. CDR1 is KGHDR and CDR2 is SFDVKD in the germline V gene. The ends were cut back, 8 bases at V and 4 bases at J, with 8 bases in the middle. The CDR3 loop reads CATMGAYNEQFF. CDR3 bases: TGTGCCACCATGGGCGCATACAATGAGCAGTTCTTC.

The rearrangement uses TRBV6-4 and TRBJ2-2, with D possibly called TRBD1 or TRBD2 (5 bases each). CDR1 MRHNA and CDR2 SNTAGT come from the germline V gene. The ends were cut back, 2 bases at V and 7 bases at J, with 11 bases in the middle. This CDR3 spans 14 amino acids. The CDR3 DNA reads TGTGCCAGCAGTGACGGGACGGAAGGCGGGGAGCTGTTTTTT. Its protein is CASSDGTEGGELFF.

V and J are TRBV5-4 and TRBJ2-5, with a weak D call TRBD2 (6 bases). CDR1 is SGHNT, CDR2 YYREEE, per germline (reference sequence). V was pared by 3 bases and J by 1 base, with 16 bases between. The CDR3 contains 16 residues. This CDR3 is CASSSLEAGTQETQYF. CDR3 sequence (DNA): TGTGCCAGCAGCTCTCTCGAGGCGGGGACCCAAGAGACCCAGTACTTC.

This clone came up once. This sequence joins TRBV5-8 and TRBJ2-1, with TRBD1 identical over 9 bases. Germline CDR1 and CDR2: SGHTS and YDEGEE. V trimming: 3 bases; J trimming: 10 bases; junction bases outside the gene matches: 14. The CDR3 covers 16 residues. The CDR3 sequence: CASSSIIDRGVQEQFF. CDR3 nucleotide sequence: TGTGCCAGCAGCTCAATCATCGACAGGGGGGTTCAAGAGCAGTTCTTC. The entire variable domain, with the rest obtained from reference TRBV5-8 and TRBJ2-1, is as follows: EAGVTQSPTHLIKTRGQQATLRCSPISGHTSVYWYQQALGLGLQFLLWYDEGEERNRGNFPPRFSGRQFPNYSSELNVNALELEDSALYLCASSSIIDRGVQEQFFGPGTRLTVL.

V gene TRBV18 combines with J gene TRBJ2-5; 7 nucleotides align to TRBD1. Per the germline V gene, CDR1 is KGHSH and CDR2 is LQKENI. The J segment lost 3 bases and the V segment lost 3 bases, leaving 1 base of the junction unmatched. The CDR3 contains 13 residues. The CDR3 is CASSPGQKETQYF. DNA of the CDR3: TGTGCCAGCTCACCGGGACAGAAAGAGACCCAGTACTTC.

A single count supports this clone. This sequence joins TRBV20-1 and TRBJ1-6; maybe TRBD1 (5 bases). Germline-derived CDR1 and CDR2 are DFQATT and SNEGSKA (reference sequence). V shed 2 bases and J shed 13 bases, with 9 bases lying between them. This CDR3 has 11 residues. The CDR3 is CSARLGRPLHF. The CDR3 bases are TGCAGTGCTAGACTGGGACGTCCCCTCCACTTT.

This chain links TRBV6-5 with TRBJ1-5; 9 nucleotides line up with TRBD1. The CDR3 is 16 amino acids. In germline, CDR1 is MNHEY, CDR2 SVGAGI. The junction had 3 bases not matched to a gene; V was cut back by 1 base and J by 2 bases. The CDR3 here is CASSYYGTGRNQPQHF. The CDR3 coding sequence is TGTGCCAGCAGTTACTATGGGACAGGGCGCAATCAGCCCCAGCATTTT.